This passage covers 18 T cell receptor beta chains from one sample sequenced in a study of regulatory dendritic cells for organ transplantation. These receptors lack a known antigen. Repertoires were generated with immunoSEQ multiplex PCR, while TCRdb's copy carries only in-frame clones and drops some. The sample includes about 12,000 clones, approximately 79% seen only once; the top ten take approximately 1.1%. Allogeneic regulatory or mature dendritic cells were co-cultured for 5 days with CFSE-labeled sorted T cells at 1:10. Source material: naive CD8+ T cells from blood cultured with regulatory dendritic cells. Subset noted: CD45RA+ naive T cells. The source is a human donor in good health.

V is TRBV4-1 and J is TRBJ1-1; TRBD1 matches 7 bases. The CDR3 is 16 residues long. The V and J ends lost 0 bases and 1 base, in that order; junction bases with no gene match: 5. The germline V gene encodes CDR1 MGHRA and CDR2 YSYEKL. CDR3 amino acids: CASSQDGRTGNTEAFF. The CDR3 region has the DNA TGCGCCAGCAGCCAAGATGGCAGGACAGGGAACACTGAAGCTTTCTTT.

This rearrangement joins TRBV5-6 to TRBJ2-7; no reliable D call. Germline lookup yields CDR1 SGHDT and CDR2 YYEEEE. CDR3 length: 13 amino acids. Trimming left V 4 bases short and J 0 bases short, with 8 bases between. In DNA, the CDR3 is TGTGCCAGCAGCCTTCTTAGCTCCTACGAGCAGTACTTC. Translating gives CASSLLSSYEQYF. The full variable domain, its missing parts supplied by reference TRBV5-6 and TRBJ2-7, is DAGVTQSPTHLIKTRGQQVTLRCSPKSGHDTVSWYQQALGQGPQFIFQYYEEEERQRGNFPDRFSGHQFPNYSSELNVNALLLGDSALYLCASSLLSSYEQYFGPGTRLTVT.

The chain couples TRBV11-2 to TRBJ2-1, with 9 positions matching TRBD1. V dropped 5 bases and J dropped 5; count of bases not matched to a gene: 10. The CDR3 extends over 16 amino acids. In germline, CDR1 is SGHAT, CDR2 FQNNGV. The CDR3 region is CASSIPGTGLNNEQFF. CDR3 DNA sequence: TGTGCCAGCAGCATCCCCGGGACAGGGCTAAACAATGAGCAGTTCTTC.

The V call is TRBV7-9, the J call TRBJ2-1; D is uncertain. V was pared by 3 bases and J by 9 bases, with 12 bases between. Germline V gene lookup returns CDR1 SEHNR and CDR2 FQNEAQ (reference sequence). CDR3 size: 13 residues. The CDR3 bases are TGTGCCAGCAGCTTGTTAGATGAGGCTGAGCAGTTCTTC. Translation: CASSLLDEAEQFF.

The chain is built from TRBV11-3 and TRBJ1-5, with 7 bases fitting TRBD1. Germline assignment: CDR1 SGHNT and CDR2 YENEEA. Trimming cost V 7 bases and J 7 bases; bases outside gene matches: 7. CDR3 length equals 13 residues. The CDR3 protein is CASTPPDRQPQHF. CDR3 DNA sequence: TGTGCCAGCACCCCACCGGACAGGCAGCCCCAGCATTTT.

The rearrangement links TRBV29-1 to TRBJ1-1; no firm D call. Germline CDR1 reads SQVTM; CDR2 reads ANQGSEA. CDR3 length equals 11 residues. Between the trimmed V and J ends, which lost 6 bases and 6 bases, there was a span of 11 bases. CDR3: CSVAPGSEAFF. In DNA form, the CDR3 reads TGCAGCGTCGCCCCAGGTTCTGAAGCTTTCTTT.

The V and J genes are TRBV9 and TRBJ2-1, with D tentatively TRBD2 (5 bases). Germline CDR1 SGDLS, CDR2 YYNGEE. The CDR3 loop spans 14 amino acids. V lost 3 bases and J 8 bases, leaving 15 bases between the germline ends. The CDR3 DNA sequence: TGTGCCAGCAGCGCTCGGACTCAAGGGTATGAGCAGTTCTTC. Translation gives CASSARTQGYEQFF.

The chain carries TRBV18 and TRBJ2-1; 7 nucleotides agree with TRBD1. CDR3 size: 15 residues. Germline trimming cut 5 bases from V and 2 bases from J; bases unmatched to any gene: 6. Germline V CDR1 and CDR2: KGHSH, LQKENI. The CDR3, as DNA: TGTGCCAGCTCATACGGACAGGTTCCCTACAATGAGCAGTTCTTC. This gives the protein CASSYGQVPYNEQFF.

This chain joins TRBV9 and TRBJ1-1; 8 positions agree with TRBD1. After removal of 3 bases from V and 4 bases from J, the junction contained 5 bases not matched to a gene. The CDR3 sequence is 14 residues long. Per the germline V gene, CDR1 is SGDLS and CDR2 is YYNGEE. The CDR3 spells CASSATGGSTEAFF. The CDR3 DNA reads as TGTGCCAGCAGCGCTACAGGGGGTTCCACTGAAGCTTTCTTT.

The chain combines TRBV7-9 with TRBJ2-7; D may be TRBD1 (6 bases). Trimming cost V 3 bases and J 9 bases, with 12 bases left between them. The CDR3 consists of 12 residues. Germline V CDR1 and CDR2: SEHNR, FQNEAQ (reference sequence). CDR3 in DNA: TGTGCCAGCAGCTTGGGACAATTGGTGCAGTACTTC. Protein product: CASSLGQLVQYF.

This rearrangement joins TRBV15 to TRBJ2-7, with a tentative D call TRBD1 (5 bases). Trimming shortened V by 1 base and J by 6 bases, and 10 bases separated the two germline ends. CDR3 size: 13 residues. Germline V lookup: CDR1 LNHNV, CDR2 YYDKDF (reference sequence). The CDR3 loop is CATSRVRASEQYF. Here the CDR3 DNA reads TGTGCCACCAGCAGAGTCAGGGCTAGCGAGCAGTACTTC.

The chain joins TRBV4-1 to TRBJ1-1; 9 nucleotides align to TRBD1. CDR3 length: 18 amino acids. V trimming: 0 bases; J trimming: 0 bases; junction bases outside the gene matches: 8. CDR1 and CDR2 (germline): MGHRA, YSYEKL. CDR3 bases: TGCGCCAGCAGCCAAGATCCAAGGACAGGGGTCTTGAACACTGAAGCTTTCTTT. Translated: CASSQDPRTGVLNTEAFF.

This chain connects TRBV7-7 to TRBJ2-5, with 8 bases aligning to TRBD2. Germline CDR1 reads SSHAT; CDR2 reads FNYEAQ (reference sequence). The length of the CDR3 is 15 residues. Losses at the gene ends were 5 bases for V and 5 bases for J; bases not matched to a gene: 10. DNA of the CDR3: TGTGCCAGCAGCCGCCGGGGGGGCCTAGGGGAGACCCAGTACTTC. It encodes CASSRRGGLGETQYF.

This rearrangement joins TRBV5-5 to TRBJ2-7; D call uncertain. Germline V CDR1 and CDR2: SGHKS, YYEKEE (reference sequence). Trimming left V 0 bases short and J 0 bases short, with 13 bases between. This CDR3 has 16 residues. The CDR3 reads CASSLGLETSSYEQYF. CDR3 DNA: TGTGCCAGCAGCTTGGGGCTAGAAACGAGCTCCTACGAGCAGTACTTC.

This sequence joins TRBV7-2 and TRBJ2-7, with D possibly matching TRBD2 (6 bases). The CDR3 is 16 amino acids. CDR1 SGHTA and CDR2 FQGNSA come from the germline V gene. The ends were cut back, 4 bases at V and 0 bases at J, with 16 bases in the middle. CDR3 sequence: CASSSAGSSFSYEQYF. CDR3 in DNA: TGTGCCAGCAGCTCAGCCGGGAGCTCATTCTCCTACGAGCAGTACTTC.

This chain uses TRBV9 with TRBJ1-4, with D possibly TRBD1 on 5 matching bases. CDR1 and CDR2 from the germline V gene are SGDLS and YYNGEE. V lost 4 bases to trimming and J lost 8 bases, with 9 bases between them. There are 12 residues in the CDR3. The CDR3 is CASSPGAEKLFF. The CDR3 nucleotides read TGTGCCAGCAGCCCTGGGGCCGAAAAACTGTTTTTT.

This clone has just one count. The chain recombines TRBV7-6 with TRBJ1-2, with 10 bases identical to TRBD1. The CDR3 consists of 17 residues. With V trimmed by 4 bases and J by 1 base, 9 bases remained unmatched. Germline V lookup: CDR1 SGHVS, CDR2 FNYEAQ. The CDR3 reads CASSSRLDRGNNYGYTF. CDR3 nucleotides: TGTGCCAGCAGCTCCCGATTGGACAGGGGGAATAACTATGGCTACACCTTC. The variable domain in full, completed from reference TRBV7-6 and TRBJ1-2, reads GAGVSQSPRYKVTKRGQDVALRCDPISGHVSLYWYRQALGQGPEFLTYFNYEAQQDKSGLPNDRFSAERPEGSISTLTIQRTEQRDSAMYRCASSSRLDRGNNYGYTFGSGTRLTVV.

This clone was counted a few times. The V call is TRBV2, the J call TRBJ1-5, with D unclear. CDR3 length: 13 residues. The V gene's germline CDR1 is SNHLY and CDR2 FYNNEI. Trimming shortened V by 8 bases and J by 1 base, and 9 bases separated the two germline ends. CDR3 sequence: CASEGDSNQPQHF. CDR3 sequence (DNA): TGTGCCAGCGAGGGAGACAGCAATCAGCCCCAGCATTTT.